This entry concerns a single T cell receptor (beta chain). Its specificity is not known. These data come from a study of Ad26.COV2.S vaccination and SARS-CoV-2 variants. Study-level points and caveats: Placebo recipients had lower spike-specific TCR breadth than vaccine recipients.

There are 10 residues in the CDR3. Germline V CDR1 and CDR2: LNHDA, SQIVND (reference sequence). Trimming removed 6 bases at V and 6 bases at J, with 3 bases between. Using immunoSEQ multiplex PCR, the repertoire was profiled, and TCRdb retains in-frame clones only, with some absent. The sample has about 350,000 clones, about 90% seen once. The sample in question was peripheral blood, obtained after recovery from COVID-19. The clonotype was recovered from a human donor who had recovered from COVID-19. The V call is TRBV19, the J call TRBJ1-5; unclear D gene. The CDR3 DNA is TGTGCCAGTAGGGTTCAGCCCCAGCATTTT. This codes for CASRVQPQHF.